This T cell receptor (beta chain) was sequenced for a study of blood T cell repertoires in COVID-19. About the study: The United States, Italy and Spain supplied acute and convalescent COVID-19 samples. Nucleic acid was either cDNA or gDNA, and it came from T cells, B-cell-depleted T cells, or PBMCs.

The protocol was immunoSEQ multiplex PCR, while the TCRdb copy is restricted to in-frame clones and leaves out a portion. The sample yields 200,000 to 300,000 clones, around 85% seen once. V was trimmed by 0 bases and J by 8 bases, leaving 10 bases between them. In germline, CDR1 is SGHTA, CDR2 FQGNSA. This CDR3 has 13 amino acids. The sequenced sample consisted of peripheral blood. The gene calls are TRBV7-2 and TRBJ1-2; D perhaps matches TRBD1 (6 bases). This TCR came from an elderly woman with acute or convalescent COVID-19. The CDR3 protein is CASSLAGAGGYTF. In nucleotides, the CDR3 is TGTGCCAGCAGCTTAGCGGGGGCCGGGGGCTACACCTTC.